The rows below give T cell receptor beta chains drawn from one sample of a study of cytomegalovirus exposure and HLA in healthy donors. TCRdb's table, derived via immunoSEQ multiplex PCR, lists solely in-frame clones and lacks some. The profile shows 110,000 to 150,000 clones, roughly 75% of them singletons. Sequencing used PBMCs. Every receptor here comes from a man aged 40-55 years in good health and CMV-seropositive. CDR3s include the opening cysteine and the closing phenylalanine or tryptophan. The order of the fields is clone size, V gene, D gene, J gene, CDR3 DNA, CDR3 protein. D genes are given only for firm matches. The size entry is marked missing in some rows and otherwise reads once, few, many or a size class.

clone_size: once
v_call: TRBV21-1
d_call: -
j_call: TRBJ2-5
cdr3_nt: TGTGCCAGCAGCCTACAGGGGCTCCAAGAGACCCAGTACTTC
cdr3_aa: CASSLQGLQETQYF

clone_size: -
v_call: TRBV28
d_call: -
j_call: TRBJ1-2
cdr3_nt: TGTGCCAGCAGTTTATTCGCCGGCAGGGGAGCCTATGGCTACACCTTC
cdr3_aa: CASSLFAGRGAYGYTF

clone_size: -
v_call: TRBV29-1
d_call: -
j_call: TRBJ1-3
cdr3_nt: TGCAGCGTGCGGGGCGATGGAAACACCATATATTTT
cdr3_aa: CSVRGDGNTIYF

clone_size: -
v_call: TRBV7-9
d_call: -
j_call: TRBJ1-1
cdr3_nt: TGTGCCAGCAGCTTTGAGGGTAACACTGAAGCTTTCTTT
cdr3_aa: CASSFEGNTEAFF

clone_size: -
v_call: TRBV5-6
d_call: -
j_call: TRBJ2-7
cdr3_nt: TGTGCCAGCAGCCCCTTCCCGGGTGGCAGCATCTACGAGCAGTACTTC
cdr3_aa: CASSPFPGGSIYEQYF

clone_size: -
v_call: TRBV5-1
d_call: TRBD1
j_call: TRBJ1-2
cdr3_nt: TGCGCCAGCAGCTTGACAGGGGGCGTTGCATCCTTACCTGGCTACACCTTC
cdr3_aa: CASSLTGGVASLPGYTF

clone_size: -
v_call: TRBV5-1
d_call: -
j_call: TRBJ2-7
cdr3_nt: TGCGCCAGCAAAAAGGGGCGGGATTCGACCTACGAGCAGTACTTC
cdr3_aa: CASKKGRDSTYEQYF

clone_size: -
v_call: TRBV5-1
d_call: -
j_call: TRBJ2-1
cdr3_nt: TGCGCCAGCAGCTTGGAAGTCACTACCAATGAGCAGTTCTTC
cdr3_aa: CASSLEVTTNEQFF

clone_size: -
v_call: TRBV7-6
d_call: -
j_call: TRBJ2-3
cdr3_nt: TGTGCCAGCAGCCAAACAGGGAGCGGTGGGACAGATACGCAGTATTTT
cdr3_aa: CASSQTGSGGTDTQYF

clone_size: -
v_call: TRBV15
d_call: -
j_call: TRBJ2-5
cdr3_nt: TGTGCCACCAGCATACTCCGTCGGGAGACCCAGTACTTC
cdr3_aa: CATSILRRETQYF

clone_size: -
v_call: TRBV2
d_call: TRBD2
j_call: TRBJ2-2
cdr3_nt: TGTGCCAGCAGTAAGGGACTAGCGGGAGGCACCGGGGAGCTGTTTTTT
cdr3_aa: CASSKGLAGGTGELFF

clone_size: few
v_call: TRBV10-2
d_call: TRBD2
j_call: TRBJ2-3
cdr3_nt: TGCGCCAGCAGTCGGACTAGCTACCCTCCAGATACGCAGTATTTT
cdr3_aa: CASSRTSYPPDTQYF

clone_size: few
v_call: TRBV28
d_call: TRBD1
j_call: TRBJ1-1
cdr3_nt: TGTGCCAGCAGCCCCGACAGGGCCACTGAAGCTTTCTTT
cdr3_aa: CASSPDRATEAFF

clone_size: -
v_call: TRBV5-4
d_call: TRBD2
j_call: TRBJ2-1
cdr3_nt: TGTGCCAGCAGCCGGGAGGGTTGGCAGTTCTTC
cdr3_aa: CASSREGWQFF

clone_size: -
v_call: TRBV7-2
d_call: -
j_call: TRBJ2-7
cdr3_nt: TGTGCCAGCAGCTTAGTAGCTGCCCTCTACGAGCAGTACTTC
cdr3_aa: CASSLVAALYEQYF

clone_size: few
v_call: TRBV10-3
d_call: -
j_call: TRBJ1-6
cdr3_nt: TGTGCCATCAGTGACGGGTGGGATTCACCCCTCCACTTT
cdr3_aa: CAISDGWDSPLHF

clone_size: few
v_call: TRBV7-2
d_call: -
j_call: TRBJ1-3
cdr3_nt: TGTGCCAGCAGCTTCCCACTTCAGGGAACGGGTGGAAACACCATATATTTT
cdr3_aa: CASSFPLQGTGGNTIYF

clone_size: -
v_call: TRBV5-1
d_call: -
j_call: TRBJ1-1
cdr3_nt: TGCGCCAGCAGTTACAGATTGAACACTGAAGCTTTCTTT
cdr3_aa: CASSYRLNTEAFF

clone_size: -
v_call: TRBV29-1
d_call: -
j_call: TRBJ1-1
cdr3_nt: TGCAGCGTGGGGACATCCTTAAACGCTGAAGCTTTCTTT
cdr3_aa: CSVGTSLNAEAFF

clone_size: -
v_call: TRBV29-1
d_call: -
j_call: TRBJ1-2
cdr3_nt: TGCAGCGGGGGGGGATCGCGGGGCTACACCTTC
cdr3_aa: CSGGGSRGYTF

clone_size: -
v_call: TRBV14
d_call: -
j_call: TRBJ2-7
cdr3_nt: TGTGCCAGCAGCCAAGGCGTTGGGGCAGGAGTCTACGAGCAGTACTTC
cdr3_aa: CASSQGVGAGVYEQYF

clone_size: -
v_call: TRBV7-8
d_call: TRBD2
j_call: TRBJ2-7
cdr3_nt: TGTGCCAGCTTAGGCGAAGGACTAGCGGGAATGGTCTCCTACGAGCAGTACTTC
cdr3_aa: CASLGEGLAGMVSYEQYF

clone_size: -
v_call: TRBV7-6
d_call: -
j_call: TRBJ1-1
cdr3_nt: TGTGCCAGCAGCTTAAAGCTCGGGGCTGAAGCTTTCTTT
cdr3_aa: CASSLKLGAEAFF

clone_size: -
v_call: TRBV5-4
d_call: TRBD1
j_call: TRBJ1-3
cdr3_nt: TGTGCCAGCAGCGGCCGGACAGGGAACTCTGGAAACACCATATATTTT
cdr3_aa: CASSGRTGNSGNTIYF

clone_size: -
v_call: TRBV19
d_call: TRBD1
j_call: TRBJ1-5
cdr3_nt: TGTGCCAGTAGCCGAGGCCAGGGGGCGGTTAGCAATCAGCCCCAGCATTTT
cdr3_aa: CASSRGQGAVSNQPQHF

clone_size: -
v_call: TRBV6-5
d_call: -
j_call: TRBJ1-2
cdr3_nt: TGTGCCAGCAGTTACTCGTACGGGGAGAACTATGGCTACACCTTC
cdr3_aa: CASSYSYGENYGYTF

clone_size: -
v_call: TRBV9
d_call: -
j_call: TRBJ2-2
cdr3_nt: TGTGCCAGCAGCGGAGCGGGCGGGACCGGGGAGCTGTTTTTT
cdr3_aa: CASSGAGGTGELFF

clone_size: -
v_call: TRBV5-1
d_call: TRBD1
j_call: TRBJ2-7
cdr3_nt: TGCGCCAGCAGCCCGAAGGGACAGGGGGACTACGAGCAGTACTTC
cdr3_aa: CASSPKGQGDYEQYF

clone_size: -
v_call: TRBV6-5
d_call: TRBD2
j_call: TRBJ2-7
cdr3_nt: TGTGCCAGCAGGTTACTAGCGGGAGGTTACGAGCAGTACTTC
cdr3_aa: CASRLLAGGYEQYF

clone_size: few
v_call: TRBV29-1
d_call: TRBD2
j_call: TRBJ2-1
cdr3_nt: TGCAGCGTCTCAACCGGGACTAGCGGTTCCAATGAGCAGTTCTTC
cdr3_aa: CSVSTGTSGSNEQFF

clone_size: -
v_call: TRBV14
d_call: TRBD1
j_call: TRBJ2-7
cdr3_nt: TGTGCCAGCAGCCAAGTTTTCACAGGGGATTTCTACGAGCAGTACTTC
cdr3_aa: CASSQVFTGDFYEQYF

clone_size: few
v_call: TRBV19
d_call: TRBD1
j_call: TRBJ2-7
cdr3_nt: TGTGCCAGTAGTGCGGGGACAGGGGGCGCGGGGCAGTACTTC
cdr3_aa: CASSAGTGGAGQYF

clone_size: -
v_call: TRBV5-1
d_call: TRBD1
j_call: TRBJ2-1
cdr3_nt: TGCGCCAGCAGCGGACAGGGGGTAGTATATGAGCAGTTCTTC
cdr3_aa: CASSGQGVVYEQFF

clone_size: -
v_call: TRBV9
d_call: -
j_call: TRBJ2-1
cdr3_nt: TGTGCCAGCAGCGTAGGCACTACCCAATACAATGAGCAGTTCTTC
cdr3_aa: CASSVGTTQYNEQFF

clone_size: few
v_call: TRBV6-1
d_call: TRBD1
j_call: TRBJ1-5
cdr3_nt: TGTGCCAGCAGTGCCGCGACAGGGGGCGCGAGATTTGGCAATCAGCCCCAGCATTTT
cdr3_aa: CASSAATGGARFGNQPQHF

clone_size: once
v_call: TRBV7-6
d_call: TRBD2
j_call: TRBJ2-7
cdr3_nt: TGTGCCAGCACCAAAACGGGAGGGCCCTCCTACGAGCAGTACTTC
cdr3_aa: CASTKTGGPSYEQYF

clone_size: -
v_call: TRBV2
d_call: -
j_call: TRBJ2-7
cdr3_nt: TGTGCCAGCAGTGACTACTTGGGGCCCCCCTACGAGCAGTACTTC
cdr3_aa: CASSDYLGPPYEQYF